The next 18 T cell receptor beta chains were all read from a single sample in a study of cytomegalovirus exposure and HLA in healthy donors. 60 Vbeta and 13 Jbeta primers were used in PCR. Sequenced by immunoSEQ multiplex PCR; TCRdb stores in-frame clones only, minus some. Here the sample spans over 130,000 clones, approximately 85% being singletons. Sequences were obtained from PBMCs. The receptors stem from a man in his fifties or sixties in good health and CMV-seropositive.

This clone was counted between two and nine times. V gene TRBV5-1 combines with J gene TRBJ2-7, with 11 bases aligning to TRBD2. V gave up 4 bases and J gave up 7 bases; unmatched junction bases: 7. Germline values: CDR1 SGHRS, CDR2 YFSETQ. The CDR3 consists of 14 residues. Written as DNA, the CDR3 is TGCGCCAGCAGCGTAGCGGGAGGGCGGAGGGAGCAGTACTTC. Translated: CASSVAGGRREQYF.

V usage is TRBV23-1 and J usage is TRBJ1-2, with D maybe TRBD1 (5 bases). TRBV23-1 carries the ORF label, with uncertain function. CDR3 length: 13 amino acids. Trimming cost V 3 bases and J 3 bases, with 8 bases left between them. Written as DNA, the CDR3 is TGCGCCAGCAGTCACGGGGGTCACTATGGCTACACCTTC. This encodes CASSHGGHYGYTF.

To note about this clone: At the DNA level, this CDR3 is encoded by other sequences in the same sample as well. The V gene is TRBV5-1, the J gene TRBJ2-5; D remains unclear. The germline CDR1 and CDR2 sequences are SGHRS and YFSETQ. The CDR3 contains 14 residues. V was pared by 0 bases and J by 1 base, with 7 bases between. The CDR3 is CASSLASSQETQYF. CDR3 DNA: TGCGCCAGCAGCTTGGCCTCCAGCCAAGAGACCCAGTACTTC.

The chain recombines TRBV27 with TRBJ2-5; tentatively, D is TRBD2 (6 bases). CDR3 length: 19 amino acids. Germline CDR1 MNHEY, CDR2 SMNVEV (reference sequence). Trimming stripped 2 bases from V and 6 bases from J, with 28 bases between. CDR3 sequence (DNA): TGTGCCAGCAGTTTAACTCCCCCCTTAGTGTATGGGGACTGGCAGACCCAGTACTTC. It codes for CASSLTPPLVYGDWQTQYF.

A single count supports this clone. The chain is built from TRBV6-4 and TRBJ2-3; D call uncertain. Germline loops: CDR1 MRHNA, CDR2 SNTAGT. V was shortened by 6 bases and J by 0 bases, with 13 bases between the two germline ends. This CDR3 has 15 amino acids. CDR3 coding DNA: TGTGCCAGCAGGGCCGACTCCGCTAGCACAGATACGCAGTATTTT. This encodes CASRADSASTDTQYF.

The chain combines TRBV2 with TRBJ2-1, with D perhaps matching TRBD2 (6 bases). CDR3 length: 11 amino acids. V dropped 8 bases and J dropped 7 bases, with 9 bases sitting between them. Germline V gene data show CDR1 as SNHLY and CDR2 as FYNNEI. The CDR3 region is CASGDSNEQFF. CDR3 in DNA: TGTGCCAGCGGGGACTCTAATGAGCAGTTCTTC. Full variable domain (missing parts from reference TRBV2 and TRBJ2-1): EPEVTQTPSHQVTQMGQEVILRCVPISNHLYFYWYRQILGQKVEFLVSFYNNEISEKSEIFDDQFSVERPDGSNFTLKIRSTKLEDSAMYFCASGDSNEQFFGPGTRLTVL.

This clone was seen a few times. The J gene is TRBJ2-1, the V gene TRBV5-1, with 8 bases that match TRBD1. Germline CDR1 SGHRS, CDR2 YFSETQ. J lost 4 bases, V lost 2 bases, and 2 bases had no gene match. The CDR3 loop spans 14 amino acids. CDR3 sequence reads: CASSFRDRYNEQFF. The CDR3 DNA follows: TGCGCCAGCAGCTTCAGGGACAGGTACAATGAGCAGTTCTTC.

This clone showed up just a few times. The chain couples TRBV7-2 to TRBJ2-2; D gene uncertain. Germline CDR1 is SGHTA and CDR2 is FQGNSA. V shed 3 bases and J shed 3 bases, with 11 bases lying between them. This CDR3 has 15 residues. CDR3 region: CASSLVALDTGELFF. The CDR3 nucleotides read TGTGCCAGCAGCTTGGTCGCGTTAGACACCGGGGAGCTGTTTTTT. Looking up the rest from reference TRBV7-2 and TRBJ2-2 gives the full variable domain: GAGVSQSPSNKVTEKGKDVELRCDPISGHTALYWYRQSLGQGLEFLIYFQGNSAPDKSGLPSDRFSAERTGGSVSTLTIQRTQQEDSAVYLCASSLVALDTGELFFGEGSRLTVL.

For this clone: At the DNA level, this CDR3 is encoded by other sequences in the same sample as well. The rearrangement uses TRBV28 and TRBJ1-2; D possibly corresponds to TRBD1 (5 bases). The CDR3 runs 15 residues. Germline loops: CDR1 MDHEN, CDR2 SYDVKM. Between the trimmed V and J ends, which lost 7 bases and 0 bases, there was a span of 15 bases. CDR3 nucleotide sequence: TGTGCCAGCACTCTGGGGCTAGGGCCTAACTATGGCTACACCTTC. Amino acid sequence: CASTLGLGPNYGYTF.

The CDR3: CASSYGTQGRTEAFF. CDR3 in DNA: TGTGCCAGCAGCTATGGGACACAGGGGAGGACTGAAGCTTTCTTT. The chain links TRBV5-6 to TRBJ1-1; 7 bases are shared with TRBD1. With 3 bases clipped from V and 5 bases from J, the junction kept 10 bases outside the gene matches. Germline V gives CDR1 SGHDT, CDR2 YYEEEE. The CDR3 covers 15 residues.

The chain employs TRBV30 and TRBJ2-7; the D gene is possibly TRBD1 (5 bases). V dropped 2 bases and J dropped 0 bases, with 11 bases sitting between them. This CDR3 spans 14 amino acids. Germline loops: CDR1 GTSNPN, CDR2 SVGIG (reference sequence). CDR3 sequence (DNA): TGTGCCTGGAGTTCGACAGAGGTCTCCTACGAGCAGTACTTC. The encoded protein is CAWSSTEVSYEQYF.

The chain has TRBV6-6 and TRBJ2-7, with a weak D call TRBD2 (6 bases). The CDR3 has 13 residues. Germline CDR1 reads MNHNY; CDR2 reads SVGAGI (reference sequence). V was trimmed by 10 bases and J by 0 bases, leaving 13 bases between them. The CDR3 DNA reads TGTGCCACCGAGGGACTTGTCTCCTACGAGCAGTACTTC. Translating it yields CATEGLVSYEQYF.

In DNA form, the CDR3 reads TGCGCCAGCAGCTCTCCGCTAGCGGGGCAAACAGATACGCAGTATTTT. This codes for CASSSPLAGQTDTQYF. V gene TRBV5-1 combines with J gene TRBJ2-3, with 9 positions matching TRBD2. The CDR3 has 16 residues. In germline, CDR1 is SGHRS, CDR2 YFSETQ. V dropped 3 bases and J dropped 3; count of bases not matched to a gene: 8.

CDR3 region: CASSEAQVYNEQFF. CDR3 DNA sequence: TGCGCCAGCAGCGAGGCACAAGTATACAATGAGCAGTTCTTC. V is TRBV5-1 and J is TRBJ2-1; D unclear. Germline lookup yields CDR1 SGHRS and CDR2 YFSETQ. V lost 4 bases and J 4 bases, leaving 12 bases between the germline ends. The CDR3 consists of 14 residues.

The chain has TRBV5-6 and TRBJ1-2; weak D call: TRBD1 (5 bases). This CDR3 has 15 amino acids. Trimming took 4 bases from V and 3 from J, leaving 16 bases between them. The germline V gene has CDR1 SGHDT and CDR2 YYEEEE. The DNA for the CDR3 is TGTGCCAGCAGCCCAAGACGGGGGTGGGACTATGGCTACACCTTC. Protein: CASSPRRGWDYGYTF.

The rearrangement joins TRBV28 to TRBJ1-1; D possibly corresponds to TRBD1 (5 bases). The V end lost 11 bases, the J end lost 5 bases, and 12 bases lay between the germline ends. The germline V gene encodes CDR1 MDHEN and CDR2 SYDVKM. This CDR3 contains 11 residues. The CDR3 protein is CASGDTTEAFF. The DNA of the CDR3 is TGTGCCTCGGGGGATACGACTGAAGCTTTCTTT.

The chain carries TRBV20-1 and TRBJ2-3; no clear D gene. The length of the CDR3 is 11 residues. V was shortened by 6 bases and J by 6 bases, with 10 bases between the two germline ends. From germline, CDR1 is DFQATT and CDR2 SNEGSKA (reference sequence). The CDR3 protein is CSAVTRDTQYF. The CDR3 nucleotides read TGCAGTGCGGTAACCAGGGATACGCAGTATTTT.

The rearrangement joins TRBV10-3 to TRBJ2-3; 12 bases align to TRBD1. Germline values: CDR1 ENHRY, CDR2 SYGVKD. The ends lost 11 bases at V and 5 bases at J; junction bases unmatched: 8. The CDR3 contains 14 residues. The CDR3 coding sequence is TGTGCCGTGGGGGACAGGGGGCAAGGAGATACGCAGTATTTT. This translates into CAVGDRGQGDTQYF.